The 30 T cell receptor beta chains listed next were all sequenced from one sample in a study of CD8+CD57+ T cells in acquired aplastic anemia. For CDR3 and TCR beta VDJ profiling, genomic DNA was the template used. TCRdb re-derived calls from the reads in MiXCR, one entry per CDR3 protein. The sample lists some 140,000 distinct CDR3 sequences; roughly two fifths were seen once. Sequences were obtained from sorted CD4+, CD8+, or CD8+CD57+ T cells (not recorded which) from PBMCs. These receptors were taken from a human donor in good health, serving as a control.

The V call is TRBV19, the J call TRBJ1-5; D is ambiguous. The CDR3 contains 15 residues. CDR1 is LNHDA, CDR2 SQIVND, per germline (reference sequence). Trimming took off 5 bases at V and 5 bases at J, with 16 bases between the two ends. The CDR3 spells CASSELGGYYQPQHF. As DNA, the CDR3 is TGTGCCAGTAGTGAGTTGGGAGGATATTATCAGCCCCAGCATTTT.

A single count supports this clonotype. The genes are TRBV11-1 and TRBJ1-1, with 10 bases lining up with TRBD1. CDR1 is SGHAT and CDR2 is FQDESV in the germline V gene (reference sequence). This CDR3 has 16 residues. V gave up 1 base and J gave up 4 bases; unmatched junction bases: 6. The DNA for the CDR3 is TGTGCCAGCAGCTTAGTGGGGACAGGGGTGAGCACTGAAGCTTTCTTT. Protein sequence: CASSLVGTGVSTEAFF.

For this clonotype: A read error may explain this, as a much larger clone is one base away. This chain uses TRBV9 with TRBJ1-1, with 7 bases that match TRBD1. The germline gives CDR1 SGDLS, CDR2 YYNGEE. The CDR3 contains 15 residues. J gave up 11 bases and V 0 bases, and 13 bases lay outside the gene matches. In nucleotides, the CDR3 is TGTGCCAGCAGCGTAGGAGGGGGCAGAGGGAGGCCCGCTTTCTTT. Protein: CASSVGGGRGRPAFF.

This clonotype was seen only a few times. The V gene is TRBV30, the J gene TRBJ2-3; 7 positions agree with TRBD2. V gave up 4 bases and J gave up 0 bases; unmatched junction bases: 1. Per germline, CDR1 GTSNPN and CDR2 SVGIG (reference sequence). This CDR3 is built from 13 residues. The CDR3 DNA reads as TGTGCCTGGACTAGCGGAAGCACAGATACGCAGTATTTT. Encoded protein: CAWTSGSTDTQYF. The whole variable domain, remainder taken from reference TRBV30 and TRBJ2-3, is SQTIHQWPATLVQPVGSPLSLECTVEGTSNPNLYWYRQAAGRGLQLLFYSVGIGQISSEVPQNLSASRPQDRQFILSSKKLLLSDSGFYLCAWTSGSTDTQYFGPGTRLTVL.

This clonotype was seen many times. CDR3 nucleotide sequence: TGTGCCAGCAGTGAATTTACAGGGAGCTCCTACAATGAGCAGTTCTTC. Amino acid sequence: CASSEFTGSSYNEQFF. The V gene is TRBV25-1, the J gene TRBJ2-1, with a tentative D call TRBD1 (6 bases). This CDR3 has 16 amino acids. Deletions cut 1 base from V and 0 bases from J, with 10 bases between. CDR1 is MGHDK, CDR2 SYGVNS, per germline.

The rearrangement joins TRBV5-6 to TRBJ2-7, with D uncertain. CDR3 size: 16 residues. The germline V and J ends were trimmed by 1 base and 4 bases, with 18 bases remaining between them. Per the germline V gene, CDR1 is SGHDT and CDR2 is YYEEEE. The CDR3 nucleotides are TGTGCCAGCAGCTTGTCAGGTGGATTCAGCCATTACGAGCAGTACTTC. It yields the protein CASSLSGGFSHYEQYF. Together with reference TRBV5-6 and TRBJ2-7, the CDR3 gives the full variable domain: DAGVTQSPTHLIKTRGQQVTLRCSPKSGHDTVSWYQQALGQGPQFIFQYYEEEERQRGNFPDRFSGHQFPNYSSELNVNALLLGDSALYLCASSLSGGFSHYEQYFGPGTRLTVT.

The table lists this clonotype with many counts. The chain carries TRBV4-1 and TRBJ2-7, with 9 bases lining up with TRBD2. Unmatched junction bases numbered 8, after V lost 0 bases and J lost 5 bases. The germline V gene encodes CDR1 MGHRA and CDR2 YSYEKL. This CDR3 region has 16 residues. As DNA, the CDR3 is TGCGCCAGCAGCCAAGAACGGCTAGCGGGAAACCACGAGCAGTACTTC. Translating it yields CASSQERLAGNHEQYF.

This clonotype was found once. No conserved phenylalanine or tryptophan is present at the end of the CDR3, so a read error is the likely explanation. The gene calls are TRBV5-4 and TRBJ2-1; D call uncertain. In germline, CDR1 is SGHNT, CDR2 YYREEE (reference sequence). The CDR3 is 15 residues long. The V and J ends lost 3 bases and 12 bases respectively, with 22 bases between them. The CDR3 loop reads CASSSVASGDPTQFS. The CDR3 DNA sequence: TGTGCCAGCAGCTCGGTCGCTAGTGGCGACCCCACGCAGTTCTCC.

This clonotype was counted at least ten times. Here the CDR3 reads CASSSSSYNEQFF. In DNA, the CDR3 is TGTGCCAGCAGCTCAAGCTCCTACAATGAGCAGTTCTTC. The J gene is TRBJ2-1, the V gene TRBV7-9, with D uncertain. Looked up from germline, CDR1 is SEHNR and CDR2 is FQNEAQ (reference sequence). V was shortened by 4 bases and J by 0 bases, with 4 bases between the two germline ends. The CDR3 has 13 amino acids. Using reference TRBV7-9 and TRBJ2-1 for the parts outside the CDR3, the full variable domain is DTGVSQNPRHKITKRGQNVTFRCDPISEHNRLYWYRQTLGQGPEFLTYFQNEAQLEKSRLLSDRFSAERPKGSFSTLEIQRTEQGDSAMYLCASSSSSYNEQFFGPGTRLTVL.

The chain couples TRBV25-1 to TRBJ2-1; the D is unclear. The ends were cut back, 6 bases at V and 7 bases at J, with 16 bases in the middle. The CDR3 covers 14 residues. Germline V gene lookup returns CDR1 MGHDK and CDR2 SYGVNS. CDR3 amino acids: CASSLFGVGNEQFF. CDR3 coding DNA: TGTGCCAGCAGCCTTTTTGGGGTGGGGAATGAGCAGTTCTTC.

The chain has TRBV3-1 and TRBJ2-1, with 7 positions matching TRBD2. Looked up from germline, CDR1 is LGHDT and CDR2 is YNNKEL (reference sequence). V lost 5 bases to trimming and J lost 0 bases; unmatched junction nucleotides: 4. The CDR3 is 15 amino acids. CDR3 residues: CASSDTSASYNEQFF. The CDR3 DNA follows: TGTGCCAGCAGCGATACTAGCGCCTCCTACAATGAGCAGTTCTTC.

This clonotype appeared a single time. V and J are TRBV10-3 and TRBJ2-3; 8 bases agree with TRBD1. With V trimmed by 2 bases and J by 4 bases, 5 bases remained unmatched. Germline assignment: CDR1 ENHRY and CDR2 SYGVKD. CDR3 length equals 15 residues. CDR3 region: CAISEGRGQADTQYF. The CDR3 nucleotides read TGTGCCATCAGTGAGGGCCGGGGACAGGCAGATACGCAGTATTTT.

Comments on this clonotype: A much more abundant neighbour one base away suggests this may be a read error. The V and J genes are TRBV12-3 or TRBV12-4 and TRBJ2-1; a weak D match, TRBD2 (5 bases). The CDR3 runs to 14 residues. The CDR3 DNA reads TGTGCCTGTAAGCGGAGACGCTCCTGCAATGAGCAGTTCTTC. This codes for CACKRRRSCNEQFF.

In its sample, this clonotype was seen many times. The chain recombines TRBV19 with TRBJ1-5, with D perhaps matching TRBD1 (5 bases). The CDR3 has 14 residues. From germline, CDR1 is LNHDA and CDR2 SQIVND (reference sequence). V was clipped by 3 bases and J by 4 bases, with 10 bases between them. CDR3 in DNA: TGTGCCAGTAGTATTGACAGATTTAATCAGCCCCAGCATTTT. Translated, it gives CASSIDRFNQPQHF. The whole variable domain, filled in from reference TRBV19 and TRBJ1-5, reads DGGITQSPKYLFRKEGQNVTLSCEQNLNHDAMYWYRQDPGQGLRLIYYSQIVNDFQKGDIAEGYSVSREKKESFPLTVTSAQKNPTAFYLCASSIDRFNQPQHFGDGTRLSIL.

This clonotype was observed many times. The V and J genes are TRBV4-1 and TRBJ2-1; 10 bases align to TRBD2. Looked up from germline, CDR1 is MGHRA and CDR2 is YSYEKL. CDR3 length: 16 amino acids. With 2 bases clipped from V and 4 bases from J, the junction kept 5 bases outside the gene matches. The CDR3 reads CASSQLRLAGYNEQFF. CDR3 nucleotide sequence: TGCGCCAGCAGCCAACTCCGACTAGCGGGTTACAATGAGCAGTTCTTC.

This clonotype was recorded many times. The J gene is TRBJ1-5, the V gene TRBV30; D is ambiguous. V lost 2 bases and J 1 base, leaving 3 bases between the germline ends. The CDR3 extends over 12 amino acids. Germline V gene sequence: CDR1 GTSNPN, CDR2 SVGIG (reference sequence). The CDR3 loop reads CAWSLSNQPQHF. The CDR3 coding sequence is TGTGCCTGGAGTTTAAGCAATCAGCCCCAGCATTTT.

This clonotype was recorded many times. The J gene is TRBJ2-7, the V gene TRBV6-1, with TRBD2 identical over 11 bases. CDR3 length: 16 amino acids. V shed 6 bases, J shed 4 bases, and the junction held 11 bases outside the gene matches. Per the germline V gene, CDR1 is MNHNS and CDR2 is SASEGT. The DNA of the CDR3 is TGTGCCAGCAGCGCCTGGACTAGCGGGTTTACTTACGAGCAGTACTTC. This encodes CASSAWTSGFTYEQYF.

V usage is TRBV29-1 and J usage is TRBJ2-6; D not certain. Looked up from germline, CDR1 is SQVTM and CDR2 is ANQGSEA. V lost 3 bases to trimming and J lost 0 bases, with 3 bases between them. This CDR3 is 13 amino acids long. In nucleotides, the CDR3 is TGCAGCGTTGAGTACTCTGGGGCCAACGTCCTGACTTTC. Its protein product is CSVEYSGANVLTF.

This clonotype is large by share. V and J are TRBV19 and TRBJ1-5; a weak D match, TRBD1 (5 bases). This CDR3 has 14 amino acids. From germline, CDR1 is LNHDA and CDR2 SQIVND (reference sequence). V was cut by 6 bases and J by 6 bases, with 15 bases left in between. CDR3: CASSLTWGGQPQHF. The CDR3, as DNA: TGTGCCAGTAGCCTGACCTGGGGGGGTCAGCCCCAGCATTTT.

In its sample, this clonotype was seen many times. The DNA for the CDR3 is TGCGCCAGCAGCCCGGCGGGACTGAGACGGGCTGGGGCCAACGTCCTGACTTTC. As protein: CASSPAGLRRAGANVLTF. The chain has TRBV5-1 and TRBJ2-6; TRBD2 is a possible D gene (6 bases). The CDR3 runs 18 residues. Trimming cost V 4 bases and J 2 bases, with 19 bases left between them. From germline, CDR1 is SGHRS and CDR2 YFSETQ.

This clonotype has more than one count but fewer than ten. This may stem from a read error, because a much larger clone lies one nucleotide away. This rearrangement joins TRBV5-4 to TRBJ2-7; 8 bases fit TRBD1. V dropped 3 bases and J dropped 0; count of bases not matched to a gene: 14. CDR3 length: 18 residues. Germline V gives CDR1 SGHNT, CDR2 YYREEE (reference sequence). In DNA, the CDR3 is TGTGCCAGCAGCTCGGATATGGTCAGGGGACAGGACTCCTACGAGCAGTACTTC. Translation: CASSSDMVRGQDSYEQYF.

This clonotype has a count of ten or more. V and J are TRBV7-9 and TRBJ2-1, with no clear D. CDR1 is SEHNR and CDR2 is FQNEAQ in the germline V gene (reference sequence). V shed 5 bases and J shed 9 bases, with 14 bases lying between them. The CDR3 loop spans 13 amino acids. The CDR3 reads CASSPLSLTEQFF. CDR3 DNA sequence: TGTGCCAGCAGCCCACTCTCGCTGACTGAGCAGTTCTTC. Filled out from reference TRBV7-9 and TRBJ2-1, the complete variable domain reads DTGVSQNPRHKITKRGQNVTFRCDPISEHNRLYWYRQTLGQGPEFLTYFQNEAQLEKSRLLSDRFSAERPKGSFSTLEIQRTEQGDSAMYLCASSPLSLTEQFFGPGTRLTVL.

At least ten counts were recorded for this clonotype. This rearrangement joins TRBV20-1 to TRBJ2-7; 11 bases align to TRBD2. Germline V gene sequence: CDR1 DFQATT, CDR2 SNEGSKA (reference sequence). The CDR3 sequence is 16 residues long. With V trimmed by 3 bases and J by 2 bases, 9 bases remained unmatched. The DNA of the CDR3 is TGCAGTGCTAGGGGACCGACTAGCGGGGTCGCCTACGAGCAGTACTTC. Translating gives CSARGPTSGVAYEQYF.

The chain's CDR3 is CASSGDRGAYNYGYTF. In nucleotides, the CDR3 is TGTGCCAGCAGCGGGGACAGGGGGGCATATAACTATGGCTACACCTTC. The gene calls are TRBV11-2 and TRBJ1-2; 11 positions agree with TRBD1. The CDR3 totals 16 residues. V gave up 5 bases and J gave up 1 base; unmatched junction bases: 6. Germline V lookup: CDR1 SGHAT, CDR2 FQNNGV. Full variable domain (remainder filled in from reference TRBV11-2 and TRBJ1-2): EAGVAQSPRYKIIEKRQSVAFWCNPISGHATLYWYQQILGQGPKLLIQFQNNGVVDDSQLPKDRFSAERLKGVDSTLKIQPAKLEDSAVYLCASSGDRGAYNYGYTFGSGTRLTVV.

The chain combines TRBV11-3 with TRBJ2-1; TRBD2 matches at 13 bases. Germline CDR1 and CDR2: SGHNT and YENEEA. The junction had 6 bases not matched to a gene; V was cut back by 7 bases and J by 9 bases. CDR3 size: 14 residues. In nucleotides, the CDR3 is TGTGCCAGCAAAGGACTAGCGGGAGTAGCTGAGCAGTTCTTC. Protein product: CASKGLAGVAEQFF.

This clonotype was counted ten times or more. The chain employs TRBV12-3 or TRBV12-4 and TRBJ1-5, with TRBD1 identical over 8 bases. This CDR3 region has 14 residues. V lost 7 bases, J lost 4 bases, and 6 bases stayed unmatched. The CDR3 here is CASKLRGRNQPQHF. CDR3 nucleotide sequence: TGTGCCAGCAAACTCAGGGGGCGGAATCAGCCCCAGCATTTT.

This chain links TRBV19 with TRBJ1-5; 7 bases are a match to TRBD1. V lost 6 bases and J lost 6; bases outside the gene matches: 8. The length of the CDR3 is 14 residues. The germline V gene encodes CDR1 LNHDA and CDR2 SQIVND (reference sequence). CDR3 sequence reads: CASSSTGVGQPQHF. CDR3 in DNA: TGTGCCAGTAGCTCTACAGGGGTGGGTCAGCCCCAGCATTTT.

There are many counts of this clonotype. The rearrangement joins TRBV24-1 to TRBJ2-2; no clear D gene. Deletions cut 6 bases from V and 2 bases from J, with 15 bases between. From germline, CDR1 is KGHDR and CDR2 SFDVKD. The CDR3 has 16 amino acids. CDR3 coding DNA: TGTGCCACCAGTTCGACGGATAAATTTAACACCGGGGAGCTGTTTTTT. Translated, it gives CATSSTDKFNTGELFF.

V usage is TRBV15 and J usage is TRBJ2-7; 7 nucleotides align to TRBD1. J was trimmed by 7 bases and V by 2 bases; bases with no gene match: 11. Germline V gene data show CDR1 as LNHNV and CDR2 as YYDKDF (reference sequence). There are 15 residues in the CDR3. The CDR3 DNA follows: TGTGCCACCAGCAGACCCGGGACAGAGGCTTATGAGCAGTACTTC. It encodes CATSRPGTEAYEQYF.

This clonotype was counted ten times or more. In DNA form, the CDR3 reads TGTGCCAGCAGCCAAGGACCCCAGGCGAGAAGCACAGATACGCAGTATTTT. As protein: CASSQGPQARSTDTQYF. The chain employs TRBV4-2 and TRBJ2-3; D not certain. The V gene lost 1 base and the J gene lost 0 bases, with 14 bases spanning the gap. This CDR3 is 17 amino acids long. CDR1 and CDR2 from the germline V gene are LGHNA and YNFKEQ.